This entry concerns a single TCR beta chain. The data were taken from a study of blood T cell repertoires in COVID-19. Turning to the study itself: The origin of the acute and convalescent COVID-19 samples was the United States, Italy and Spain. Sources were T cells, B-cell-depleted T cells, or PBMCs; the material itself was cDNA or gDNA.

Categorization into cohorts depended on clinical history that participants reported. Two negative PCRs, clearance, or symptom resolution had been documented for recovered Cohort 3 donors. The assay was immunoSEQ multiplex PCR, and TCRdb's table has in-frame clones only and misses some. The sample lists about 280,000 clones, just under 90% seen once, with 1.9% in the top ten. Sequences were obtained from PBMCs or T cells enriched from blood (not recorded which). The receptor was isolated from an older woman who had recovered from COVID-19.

The CDR3 protein is CASRDRVDEKLFF. The CDR3 region has the DNA TGTGCCAGCCGGGACAGGGTAGATGAAAAACTGTTTTTT. The V and J genes are TRBV27 and TRBJ1-4; TRBD1 aligns across 9 bases. CDR1 is MNHEY and CDR2 is SMNVEV in the germline V gene (reference sequence). The CDR3 sequence is 13 residues long. With 8 bases clipped from V and 6 bases from J, the junction kept 4 bases outside the gene matches.